This entry lists 22 T cell receptor beta chains sequenced from one sample in a study of CD8+ T cells in alopecia areata. Following RNA extraction, reverse transcription yielded cDNA that acted as the sequencing template. TCRdb's copy holds only in-frame clones and misses some; the assay was immunoSEQ multiplex PCR. The repertoire holds some 180,000 clones, with approximately 53% as singletons. This sample's treatment: oral pan-JAK inhibitor, 5-10 mg twice daily. The sequencing used CD8+ T cells sorted from blood, collected at week 24, from a patient treated with tofacitinib. These receptors were collected from a human donor with alopecia areata.

The V and J genes are TRBV6-5 and TRBJ2-2, with TRBD2 identical over 8 bases. The V and J ends lost 5 bases and 4 bases, in that order; junction bases with no gene match: 3. Germline V CDR1 and CDR2: MNHEY, SVGAGI. The CDR3 is 14 amino acids. The DNA of the CDR3 is TGTGCCAGCAGTGGACTAGCACTCACCGGGGAGCTGTTTTTT. This translates into CASSGLALTGELFF.

Only a few counts were recorded for this clone. The chain recombines TRBV30 with TRBJ2-2; D unclear. The germline V gene has CDR1 GTSNPN and CDR2 SVGIG (reference sequence). The CDR3 has 11 residues. Here the CDR3 reads CARQVSGELFF. Here the CDR3 DNA reads TGTGCTCGCCAGGTTTCCGGGGAGCTGTTTTTT.

In its sample, this clone was seen once. The CDR3 nucleotides read TGTGCCAGCATAGGGACTAGCACCTACAATGAGCAGTTCTTC. Amino acids: CASIGTSTYNEQFF. The chain uses TRBV2 and TRBJ2-1; 9 nucleotides agree with TRBD2. CDR1 SNHLY and CDR2 FYNNEI come from the germline V gene. The CDR3 contains 14 residues. The junction had 3 bases not matched to a gene; V was cut back by 7 bases and J by 2 bases.

The genes are TRBV2 and TRBJ2-1; D is possibly TRBD2 (6 bases). The germline V gene encodes CDR1 SNHLY and CDR2 FYNNEI. With 1 base removed from V and 4 bases from J, the gap between germline ends came to 8 bases. The CDR3 length is 14 residues. The CDR3 nucleotides read TGTGCCAGCAGTGAAGGGGGGGAGTACAATGAGCAGTTCTTC. Its translation: CASSEGGEYNEQFF.

The V call is TRBV5-5, the J call TRBJ1-1; D remains ambiguous. The CDR3 loop spans 14 amino acids. Trimming took 1 base from V and 4 from J, leaving 11 bases between them. CDR1 and CDR2 from the germline V gene are SGHKS and YYEKEE (reference sequence). The chain's CDR3 is CASSLKGAGTEAFF. The CDR3 DNA sequence: TGTGCCAGCAGCTTGAAGGGCGCGGGCACTGAAGCTTTCTTT.

V and J are TRBV30 and TRBJ1-1, with TRBD1 identical over 8 bases. V trimming: 0 bases; J trimming: 3 bases; junction bases outside the gene matches: 6. CDR1 and CDR2 (germline): GTSNPN, SVGIG (reference sequence). This CDR3 contains 15 residues. The CDR3 reads CAWSVRSGGHTEAFF. The CDR3 DNA is TGTGCCTGGAGTGTTAGGTCAGGGGGCCACACTGAAGCTTTCTTT. Drawing the rest from reference TRBV30 and TRBJ1-1, the complete variable domain is SQTIHQWPATLVQPVGSPLSLECTVEGTSNPNLYWYRQAAGRGLQLLFYSVGIGQISSEVPQNLSASRPQDRQFILSSKKLLLSDSGFYLCAWSVRSGGHTEAFFGQGTRLTVV.

This chain connects TRBV4-3 to TRBJ2-4; TRBD2 matches at 10 bases. J was trimmed by 9 bases and V by 1 base; bases with no gene match: 3. Germline-derived CDR1 and CDR2 are LGHNA and YSLEER. There are 14 residues in the CDR3. As DNA, the CDR3 is TGCGCCAGCAGCCAAGTAGCGGGGGGCGGCATTCAGTACTTC. Protein product: CASSQVAGGGIQYF.

This clone was seen a few times. The chain joins TRBV29-1 to TRBJ2-2; unclear D gene. V lost 0 bases and J lost 8, with 4 bases in between. Germline CDR1 SQVTM, CDR2 ANQGSEA. CDR3 length: 11 amino acids. The CDR3 nucleotides are TGCAGCGTTGAAGAAGGTGGGGAGCTGTTTTTT. Its protein is CSVEEGGELFF.

This clone was seen a handful of times. This rearrangement joins TRBV27 to TRBJ1-1, with D perhaps matching TRBD1 (6 bases). Looked up from germline, CDR1 is MNHEY and CDR2 is SMNVEV (reference sequence). Trimming pared 6 bases from V and 6 bases from J, leaving 20 bases between. This CDR3 has 15 amino acids. DNA of the CDR3: TGTGCCAGCAGCTCCTCATGGAGGGGGAAGCCTGAAGCTTTCTTT. Translated: CASSSSWRGKPEAFF.

This chain connects TRBV6-5 to TRBJ1-2; D is unclear. CDR1 MNHEY and CDR2 SVGAGI come from the germline V gene. The V and J ends lost 0 bases and 4 bases respectively, with 12 bases between them. The CDR3 has 15 residues. The CDR3, as DNA: TGTGCCAGCAGTTACTCGATTACGGGATCCTATGGCTACACCTTC. It specifies CASSYSITGSYGYTF.

This clone has a single count. The rearrangement links TRBV25-1 to TRBJ1-4; D is unresolved. Trimming pared 5 bases from V and 2 bases from J, leaving 12 bases between. Per the germline V gene, CDR1 is MGHDK and CDR2 is SYGVNS. The CDR3 has 15 amino acids. The DNA of the CDR3 is TGTGCCAGCAGTCCTGGACCTCGGACTAATGAAAAACTGTTTTTT. This encodes CASSPGPRTNEKLFF.

The chain combines TRBV19 with TRBJ2-5; D ambiguous. This CDR3 comprises 13 residues. V dropped 1 base and J dropped 9 bases, with 12 bases sitting between them. Germline CDR1 is LNHDA and CDR2 is SQIVND (reference sequence). The CDR3 sequence is CASSIADGQAQYF. The CDR3 DNA sequence: TGTGCCAGTAGTATAGCGGACGGGCAGGCCCAGTACTTC.

This clone was seen only a few times. J is TRBJ2-7 and V is TRBV27; D gene ambiguous. Germline CDR1 MNHEY, CDR2 SMNVEV (reference sequence). This CDR3 spans 12 amino acids. Trimming pared 3 bases from V and 5 bases from J, leaving 8 bases between. CDR3 in DNA: TGTGCCAGCAGTTTTTTGGGGAACGAGCAGTACTTC. Amino acids: CASSFLGNEQYF.

This clone was observed a single time. The V and J genes are TRBV6-5 and TRBJ1-1; no reliable D call. V dropped 2 bases and J dropped 7 bases, with 8 bases sitting between them. Germline-derived CDR1 and CDR2 are MNHEY and SVGAGI. The CDR3 runs to 12 residues. CDR3 residues: CASSYGSVEAFF. The CDR3 region has the DNA TGTGCCAGCAGTTACGGGTCAGTTGAAGCTTTCTTT.

This clone was found many times. This chain joins TRBV6-1 and TRBJ2-1; 9 bases line up with TRBD2. CDR3 size: 16 residues. Germline V gene sequence: CDR1 MNHNS, CDR2 SASEGT. V lost 1 base and J lost 13; bases outside the gene matches: 14. CDR3 loop: CASSEGVAGEFNSQFF. The DNA for the CDR3 is TGTGCCAGCAGTGAAGGGGTAGCGGGGGAATTTAATTCACAGTTCTTC.

This clone showed up just a few times. The chain links TRBV14 to TRBJ2-5; D uncertain. CDR3 length: 16 amino acids. Trimming removed 0 bases from V and 2 bases from J, with 13 bases in between. Germline V gene sequence: CDR1 SGHDN, CDR2 FVKESK. The chain's CDR3 is CASSQEGEGQQETQYF. The CDR3 DNA is TGTGCCAGCAGCCAAGAAGGTGAAGGGCAACAAGAGACCCAGTACTTC.

This rearrangement joins TRBV7-6 to TRBJ2-2, with D tentatively TRBD1 (5 bases). V lost 10 bases to trimming and J lost 3 bases, with 6 bases between them. Germline assignment: CDR1 SGHVS and CDR2 FNYEAQ. This CDR3 is built from 11 residues. The CDR3 coding sequence is TGTGCCATACAGGACACCGGGGAGCTGTTTTTT. Translation: CAIQDTGELFF. The full variable domain, completed using reference TRBV7-6 and TRBJ2-2, is GAGVSQSPRYKVTKRGQDVALRCDPISGHVSLYWYRQALGQGPEFLTYFNYEAQQDKSGLPNDRFSAERPEGSISTLTIQRTEQRDSAMYRCAIQDTGELFFGEGSRLTVL.

The chain employs TRBV13 and TRBJ1-5; D unclear. Trimming left V 5 bases short and J 7 bases short, with 9 bases between. This CDR3 region has 12 residues. Germline CDR1 reads PRHDT; CDR2 reads FYEKMQ (reference sequence). This CDR3 reads CASSLTGQPQHF. CDR3 bases: TGTGCCAGCAGCCTTACCGGGCAGCCCCAGCATTTT.

The rearrangement links TRBV2 to TRBJ2-7, with a weak D call TRBD2 (6 bases). Germline V gene lookup returns CDR1 SNHLY and CDR2 FYNNEI. Trimming removed 6 bases from V and 4 bases from J, with 16 bases in between. CDR3 size: 14 residues. CDR3: CASSTSTGTYEQYF. DNA of the CDR3: TGTGCCAGCAGCACCAGCACGGGGACTTACGAGCAGTACTTC. Variable domain in full (rest from reference TRBV2 and TRBJ2-7): EPEVTQTPSHQVTQMGQEVILRCVPISNHLYFYWYRQILGQKVEFLVSFYNNEISEKSEIFDDQFSVERPDGSNFTLKIRSTKLEDSAMYFCASSTSTGTYEQYFGPGTRLTVT.

The chain joins TRBV15 to TRBJ2-7; D possibly corresponds to TRBD1 (5 bases). CDR1 and CDR2 from the germline V gene are LNHNV and YYDKDF (reference sequence). The CDR3 sequence is 14 residues long. The V end lost 3 bases, the J end lost 1 base, and 10 bases lay between the germline ends. For the CDR3, the DNA is TGTGCCACCAGCAGTGCAGGGAATTCCTACGAGCAGTACTTC. It is translated as CATSSAGNSYEQYF. Full variable domain (missing parts from reference TRBV15 and TRBJ2-7): DAMVIQNPRYQVTQFGKPVTLSCSQTLNHNVMYWYQQKSSQAPKLLFHYYDKDFNNEADTPDNFQSRRPNTSFCFLDIRSPGLGDTAMYLCATSSAGNSYEQYFGPGTRLTVT.

The genes are TRBV30 and TRBJ2-2, with unresolved D. The V and J ends lost 4 bases and 6 bases respectively, with 6 bases between them. Germline CDR1 and CDR2: GTSNPN and SVGIG (reference sequence). The CDR3 contains 11 residues. The CDR3 protein is CAWTGPGELFF. Here the CDR3 DNA reads TGTGCCTGGACTGGGCCCGGGGAGCTGTTTTTT.

The J gene is TRBJ1-2, the V gene TRBV30, with TRBD1 matching 9 bases. Trimming at V came to 7 bases and at J to 4 bases, leaving 10 bases not matched to a gene. Germline CDR1 is GTSNPN and CDR2 is SVGIG (reference sequence). The length of the CDR3 is 14 residues. Written as DNA, the CDR3 is TGTGCCTCTTCCCGGGACAGGGAAATCTATGGCTACACCTTC. It yields the protein CASSRDREIYGYTF.